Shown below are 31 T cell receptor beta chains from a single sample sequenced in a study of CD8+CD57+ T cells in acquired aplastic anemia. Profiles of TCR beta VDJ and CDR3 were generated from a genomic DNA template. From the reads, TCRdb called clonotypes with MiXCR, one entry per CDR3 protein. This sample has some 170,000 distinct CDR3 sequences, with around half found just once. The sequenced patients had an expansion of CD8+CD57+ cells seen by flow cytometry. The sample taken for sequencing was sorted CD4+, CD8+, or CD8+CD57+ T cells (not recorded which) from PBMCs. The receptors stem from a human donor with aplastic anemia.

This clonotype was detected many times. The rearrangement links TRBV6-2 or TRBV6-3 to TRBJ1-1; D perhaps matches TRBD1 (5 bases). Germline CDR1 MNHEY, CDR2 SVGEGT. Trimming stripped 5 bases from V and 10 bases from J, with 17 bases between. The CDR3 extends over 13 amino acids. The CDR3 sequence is CASSAFREAGAFF. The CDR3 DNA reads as TGTGCCAGCAGTGCTTTCAGGGAGGCAGGAGCTTTCTTT.

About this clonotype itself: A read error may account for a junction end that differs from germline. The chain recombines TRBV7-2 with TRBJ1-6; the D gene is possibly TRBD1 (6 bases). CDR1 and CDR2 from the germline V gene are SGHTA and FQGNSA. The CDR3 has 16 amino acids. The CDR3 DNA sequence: TGCGCCAGCAGCTTACGGCTAGGGGGAGGCCATTCACCCCTCCACTTT. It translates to CASSLRLGGGHSPLHF.

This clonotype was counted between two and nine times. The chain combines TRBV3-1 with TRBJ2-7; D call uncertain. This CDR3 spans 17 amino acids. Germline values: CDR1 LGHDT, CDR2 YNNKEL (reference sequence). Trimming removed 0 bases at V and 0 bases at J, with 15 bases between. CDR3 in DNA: TGTGCCAGCAGCCAAGAACCGCGTAGAGACTTCTCCTACGAGCAGTACTTC. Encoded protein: CASSQEPRRDFSYEQYF.

The CDR3 sequence: CASSLAGGADTGELFF. The DNA of the CDR3 is TGTGCCAGCAGCTTGGCCGGGGGGGCGGACACCGGGGAGCTGTTTTTT. The chain couples TRBV5-5 to TRBJ2-2; TRBD2 agrees at 8 bases. CDR1 and CDR2 from the germline V gene are SGHKS and YYEKEE (reference sequence). CDR3 length equals 16 residues. The V segment lost 0 bases and the J segment 3 bases; nucleotides outside the gene matches: 4.

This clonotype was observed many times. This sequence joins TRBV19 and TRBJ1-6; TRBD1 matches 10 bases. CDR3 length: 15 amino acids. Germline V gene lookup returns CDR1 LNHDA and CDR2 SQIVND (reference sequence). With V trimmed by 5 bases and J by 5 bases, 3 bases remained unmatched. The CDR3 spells CASSPGTGDNSPLHF. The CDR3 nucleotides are TGTGCCAGTAGTCCCGGGACAGGGGATAATTCACCCCTCCACTTT. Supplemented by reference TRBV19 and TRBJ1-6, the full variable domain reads DGGITQSPKYLFRKEGQNVTLSCEQNLNHDAMYWYRQDPGQGLRLIYYSQIVNDFQKGDIAEGYSVSREKKESFPLTVTSAQKNPTAFYLCASSPGTGDNSPLHFGNGTRLTVT.

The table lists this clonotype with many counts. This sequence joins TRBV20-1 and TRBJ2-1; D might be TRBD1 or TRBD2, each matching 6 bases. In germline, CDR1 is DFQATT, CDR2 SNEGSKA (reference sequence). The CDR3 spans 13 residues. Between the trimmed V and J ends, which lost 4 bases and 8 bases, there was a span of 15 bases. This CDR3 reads CSAISGASHEQFF. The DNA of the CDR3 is TGCAGTGCTATTTCGGGGGCCAGCCATGAGCAGTTCTTC.

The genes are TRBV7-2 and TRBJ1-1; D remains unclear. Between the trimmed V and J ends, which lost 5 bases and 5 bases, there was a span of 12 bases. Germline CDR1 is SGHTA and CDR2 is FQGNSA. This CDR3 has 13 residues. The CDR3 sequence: CASSVDGETEAFF. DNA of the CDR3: TGTGCCAGCAGCGTAGACGGGGAAACTGAAGCTTTCTTT.

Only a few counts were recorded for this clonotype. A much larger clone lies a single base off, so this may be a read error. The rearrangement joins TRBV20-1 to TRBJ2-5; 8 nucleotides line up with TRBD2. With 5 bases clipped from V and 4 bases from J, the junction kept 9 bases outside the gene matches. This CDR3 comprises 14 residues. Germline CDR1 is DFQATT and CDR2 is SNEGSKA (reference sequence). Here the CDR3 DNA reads TGCAGTGCTGGCCCCCCGGGACTAGTAGAGACCCAGTACTTC. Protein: CSAGPPGLVETQYF.

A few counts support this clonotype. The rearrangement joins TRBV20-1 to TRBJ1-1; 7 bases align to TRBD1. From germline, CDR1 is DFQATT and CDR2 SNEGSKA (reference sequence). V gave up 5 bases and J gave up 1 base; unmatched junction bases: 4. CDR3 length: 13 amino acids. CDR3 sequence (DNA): TGCAGTGCTTACAACAGGGGGAACACTGAAGCTTTCTTT. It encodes CSAYNRGNTEAFF.

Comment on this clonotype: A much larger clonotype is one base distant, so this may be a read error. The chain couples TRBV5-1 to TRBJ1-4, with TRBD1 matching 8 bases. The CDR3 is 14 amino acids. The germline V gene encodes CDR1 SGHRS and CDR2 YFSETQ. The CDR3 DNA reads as TGCACCAGCAGCCAGACAGGGGATAATGAAAAACTGTTTTTT. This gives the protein CTSSQTGDNEKLFF.

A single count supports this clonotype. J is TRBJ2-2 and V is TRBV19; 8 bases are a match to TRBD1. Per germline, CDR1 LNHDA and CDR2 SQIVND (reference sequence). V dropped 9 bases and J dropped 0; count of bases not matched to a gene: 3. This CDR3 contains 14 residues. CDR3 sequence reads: CASKDRANTGELFF. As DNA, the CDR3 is TGTGCCAGCAAGGACAGGGCGAACACCGGGGAGCTGTTTTTT.

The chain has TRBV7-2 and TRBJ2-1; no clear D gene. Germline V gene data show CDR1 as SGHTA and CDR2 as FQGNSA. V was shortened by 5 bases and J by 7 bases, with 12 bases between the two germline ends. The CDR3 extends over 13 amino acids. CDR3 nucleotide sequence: TGTGCCAGCAGCGTCCAGCCCGGGAATGAGCAGTTCTTC. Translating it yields CASSVQPGNEQFF.

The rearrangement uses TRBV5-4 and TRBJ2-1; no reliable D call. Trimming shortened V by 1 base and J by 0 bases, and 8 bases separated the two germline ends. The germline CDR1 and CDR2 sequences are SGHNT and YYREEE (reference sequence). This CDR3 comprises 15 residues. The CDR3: CASSLKWDSYNEQFF. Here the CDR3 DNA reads TGTGCCAGCAGCTTGAAATGGGACTCCTACAATGAGCAGTTCTTC.

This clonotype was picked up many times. Written as DNA, the CDR3 is TGTGCCAGCAGCTATGGACAGGGGAGTTTCTATGGCTACACCTTC. Protein product: CASSYGQGSFYGYTF. The rearrangement links TRBV7-2 to TRBJ1-2, with 9 bases that match TRBD1. CDR3 size: 15 residues. Germline assignment: CDR1 SGHTA and CDR2 FQGNSA. V dropped 4 bases and J dropped 4; count of bases not matched to a gene: 7.

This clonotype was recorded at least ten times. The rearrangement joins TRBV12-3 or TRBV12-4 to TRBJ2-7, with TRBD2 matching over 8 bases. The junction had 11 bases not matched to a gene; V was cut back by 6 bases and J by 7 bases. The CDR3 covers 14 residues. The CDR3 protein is CASRLAGGNGEQYF. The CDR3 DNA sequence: TGTGCCAGCAGGCTCGCGGGAGGTAATGGGGAGCAGTACTTC.

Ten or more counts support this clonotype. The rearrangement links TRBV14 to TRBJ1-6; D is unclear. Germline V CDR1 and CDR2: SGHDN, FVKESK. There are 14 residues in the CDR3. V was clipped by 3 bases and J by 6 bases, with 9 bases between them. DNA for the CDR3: TGTGCCAGCAGCCACAGCGGGCTTAATTCACCCCTCCACTTT. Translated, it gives CASSHSGLNSPLHF. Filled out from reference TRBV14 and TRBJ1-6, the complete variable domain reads EAGVTQFPSHSVIEKGQTVTLRCDPISGHDNLYWYRRVMGKEIKFLLHFVKESKQDESGMPNNRFLAERTGGTYSTLKVQPAELEDSGVYFCASSHSGLNSPLHFGNGTRLTVT.

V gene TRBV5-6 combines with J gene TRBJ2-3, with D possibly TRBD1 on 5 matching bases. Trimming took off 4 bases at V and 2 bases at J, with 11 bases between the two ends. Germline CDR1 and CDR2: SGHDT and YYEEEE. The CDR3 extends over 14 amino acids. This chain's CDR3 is CASSRQGLTDTQYF. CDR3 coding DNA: TGTGCCAGCAGCCGGCAGGGCCTCACAGATACGCAGTATTTT.

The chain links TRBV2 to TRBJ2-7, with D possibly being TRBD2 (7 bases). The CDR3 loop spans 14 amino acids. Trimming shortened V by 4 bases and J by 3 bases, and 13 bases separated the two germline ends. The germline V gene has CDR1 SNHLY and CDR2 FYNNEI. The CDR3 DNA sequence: TGTGCCAGCAGTGGACGGGGGGCGGACTACGAGCAGTACTTC. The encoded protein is CASSGRGADYEQYF. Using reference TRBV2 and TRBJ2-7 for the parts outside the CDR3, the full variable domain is EPEVTQTPSHQVTQMGQEVILRCVPISNHLYFYWYRQILGQKVEFLVSFYNNEISEKSEIFDDQFSVERPDGSNFTLKIRSTKLEDSAMYFCASSGRGADYEQYFGPGTRLTVT.

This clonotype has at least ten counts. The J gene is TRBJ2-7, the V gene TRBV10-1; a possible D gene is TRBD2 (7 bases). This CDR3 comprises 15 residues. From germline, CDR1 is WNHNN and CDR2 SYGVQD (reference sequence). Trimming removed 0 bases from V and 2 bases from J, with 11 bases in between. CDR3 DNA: TGCGCCAGCAGTGAGTCGGGAGGGGGGCCCTACGAGCAGTACTTC. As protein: CASSESGGGPYEQYF.

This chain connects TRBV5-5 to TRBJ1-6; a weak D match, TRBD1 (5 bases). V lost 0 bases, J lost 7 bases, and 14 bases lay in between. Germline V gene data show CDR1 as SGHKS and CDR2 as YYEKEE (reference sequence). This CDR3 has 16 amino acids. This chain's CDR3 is CASSLEWGFSNSPLHF. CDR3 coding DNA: TGTGCCAGCAGCTTGGAGTGGGGGTTCAGCAATTCACCCCTCCACTTT.

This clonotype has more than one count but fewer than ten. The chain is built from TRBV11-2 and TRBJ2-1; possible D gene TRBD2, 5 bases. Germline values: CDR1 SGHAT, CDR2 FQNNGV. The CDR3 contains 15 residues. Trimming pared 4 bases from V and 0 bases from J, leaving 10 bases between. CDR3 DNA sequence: TGTGCCAGCAGCTCGGACTTAAGCTCCTACAATGAGCAGTTCTTC. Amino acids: CASSSDLSSYNEQFF.

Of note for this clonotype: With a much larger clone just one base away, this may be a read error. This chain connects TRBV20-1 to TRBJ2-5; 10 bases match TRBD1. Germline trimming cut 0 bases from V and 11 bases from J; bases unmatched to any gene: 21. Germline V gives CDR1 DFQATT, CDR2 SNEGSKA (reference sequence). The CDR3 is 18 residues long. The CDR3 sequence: CSARDLSGQGTLYNEQYF. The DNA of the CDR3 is TGCAGTGCTAGAGATTTATCGGGACAGGGGACACTTTACAATGAGCAGTACTTC.

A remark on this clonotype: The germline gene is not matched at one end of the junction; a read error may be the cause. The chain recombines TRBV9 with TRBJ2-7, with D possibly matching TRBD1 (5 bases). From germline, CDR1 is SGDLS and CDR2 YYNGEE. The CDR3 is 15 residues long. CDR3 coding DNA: TGTGCCAGCAGCGTAGCGTCCAGGGAACGCGACGATCAGTACTTC. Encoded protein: CASSVASRERDDQYF. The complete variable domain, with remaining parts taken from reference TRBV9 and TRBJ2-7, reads DSGVTQTPKHLITATGQRVTLRCSPRSGDLSVYWYQQSLDQGLQFLIQYYNGEERAKGNILERFSAQQFPDLHSELNLSSLELGDSALYFCASSVASRERDDQYFGPGTRLTVT.

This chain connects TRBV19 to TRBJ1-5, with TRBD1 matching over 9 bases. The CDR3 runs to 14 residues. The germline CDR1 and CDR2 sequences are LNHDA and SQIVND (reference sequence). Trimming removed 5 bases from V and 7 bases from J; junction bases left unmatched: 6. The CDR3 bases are TGTGCCAGTAGTTCTACAGGGGGCGGCCAGCCCCAGCATTTT. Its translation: CASSSTGGGQPQHF.

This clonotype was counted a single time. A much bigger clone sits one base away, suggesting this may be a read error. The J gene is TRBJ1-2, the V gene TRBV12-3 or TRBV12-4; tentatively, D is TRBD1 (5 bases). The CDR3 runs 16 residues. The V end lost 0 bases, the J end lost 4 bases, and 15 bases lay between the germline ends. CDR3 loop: CASSLALTVLSYGYTF. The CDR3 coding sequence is TGTGCCAGCAGTTTAGCGCTGACAGTACTAAGCTATGGCTACACCTTC.

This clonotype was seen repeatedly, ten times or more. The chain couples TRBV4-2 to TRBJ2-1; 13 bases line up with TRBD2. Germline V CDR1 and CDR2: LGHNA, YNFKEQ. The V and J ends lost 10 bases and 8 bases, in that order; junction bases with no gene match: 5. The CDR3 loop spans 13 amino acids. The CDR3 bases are TGTGCCACTGGACTAGCGGGGGTTTATGAGCAGTTCTTC. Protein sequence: CATGLAGVYEQFF.

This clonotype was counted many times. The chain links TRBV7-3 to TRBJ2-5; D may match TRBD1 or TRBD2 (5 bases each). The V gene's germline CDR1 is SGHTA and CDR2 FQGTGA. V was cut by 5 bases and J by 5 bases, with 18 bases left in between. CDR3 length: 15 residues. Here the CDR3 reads CASSPNGAVGETQYF. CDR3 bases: TGTGCCAGCAGCCCGAACGGGGCAGTGGGCGAGACCCAGTACTTC.

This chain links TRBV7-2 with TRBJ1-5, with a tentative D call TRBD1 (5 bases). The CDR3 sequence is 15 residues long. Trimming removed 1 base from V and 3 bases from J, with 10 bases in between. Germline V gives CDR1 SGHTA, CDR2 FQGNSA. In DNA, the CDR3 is TGTGCCAGCAGCTTAGTTTGGGGGACCAATCAGCCCCAGCATTTT. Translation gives CASSLVWGTNQPQHF.

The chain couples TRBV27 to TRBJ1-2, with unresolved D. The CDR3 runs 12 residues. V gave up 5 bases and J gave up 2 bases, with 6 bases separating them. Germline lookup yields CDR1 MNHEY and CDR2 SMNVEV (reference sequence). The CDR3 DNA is TGTGCCAGCAGTGGCAGAAACTATGGCTACACCTTC. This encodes CASSGRNYGYTF.

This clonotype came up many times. CDR3 region: CASSPLPGQGEQPQHF. DNA for the CDR3: TGTGCCAGCAGCCCCCTTCCCGGGCAGGGGGAGCAGCCCCAGCATTTT. The rearrangement links TRBV7-2 to TRBJ1-5, with 7 bases lining up with TRBD1. The CDR3 spans 16 residues. Unmatched junction bases numbered 14, after V lost 5 bases and J lost 7 bases. Germline V CDR1 and CDR2: SGHTA, FQGNSA.

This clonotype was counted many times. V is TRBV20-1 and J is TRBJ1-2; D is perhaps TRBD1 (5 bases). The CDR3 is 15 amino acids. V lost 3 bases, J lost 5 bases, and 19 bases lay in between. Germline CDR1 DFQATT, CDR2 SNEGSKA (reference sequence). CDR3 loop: CSASRGSGVGYGYTF. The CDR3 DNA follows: TGCAGTGCTAGCCGAGGGTCGGGGGTAGGATATGGCTACACCTTC.